This passage covers 14 T cell receptor beta chains from one sample sequenced in a study of control samples from healthy donors and cancer patients. The table came from immunoSEQ multiplex PCR; TCRdb's copy has only in-frame clones and leaves some out. The sample carries around 57,000 clones, approximately 90% recorded once. Sequenced input: PBMCs. The receptors stem from a man aged 30 to 45 with colorectal cancer.

This chain links TRBV5-1 with TRBJ2-1; 9 nucleotides match TRBD1. J gave up 7 bases and V 3 bases, and 8 bases lay outside the gene matches. Germline-derived CDR1 and CDR2 are SGHRS and YFSETQ. The CDR3 is 15 residues long. CDR3 in amino acids: CASSWGGTGRNEQFF. The CDR3 DNA is TGCGCCAGCAGCTGGGGGGGGACAGGGAGGAATGAGCAGTTCTTC. The whole variable domain, filled in from reference TRBV5-1 and TRBJ2-1, reads KAGVTQTPRYLIKTRGQQVTLSCSPISGHRSVSWYQQTPGQGLQFLFEYFSETQRNKGNFPGRFSGRQFSNSRSEMNVSTLELGDSALYLCASSWGGTGRNEQFFGPGTRLTVL.

This clone was seen a handful of times. The chain has TRBV18 and TRBJ1-1; D is unresolved. Germline assignment: CDR1 KGHSH and CDR2 LQKENI. This CDR3 is 14 amino acids long. Trimming left V 1 base short and J 2 bases short, with 8 bases between. For the CDR3, the DNA is TGTGCCAGCTCACCACAGTGGGCTAACACTGAAGCTTTCTTT. It encodes CASSPQWANTEAFF.

The chain couples TRBV10-3 to TRBJ2-7, with D possibly TRBD1 on 6 matching bases. CDR1 ENHRY and CDR2 SYGVKD come from the germline V gene. The CDR3 runs to 13 residues. Between the trimmed V and J ends, which lost 2 bases and 2 bases, there was a span of 7 bases. The CDR3 nucleotides are TGTGCCATCAGTGAGACAGGGCCCTACGAGCAGTACTTC. It codes for CAISETGPYEQYF.

The chain carries TRBV19 and TRBJ2-2; perhaps TRBD2 as D (6 bases). Trimming cost V 1 base and J 4 bases, with 10 bases left between them. The V gene's germline CDR1 is LNHDA and CDR2 SQIVND (reference sequence). This CDR3 contains 15 residues. CDR3 nucleotides: TGTGCCAGTAGTATAGTTGGAGGGAGCACCGGGGAGCTGTTTTTT. This gives the protein CASSIVGGSTGELFF. Based on the CDR3 plus reference TRBV19 and TRBJ2-2, the full variable domain is DGGITQSPKYLFRKEGQNVTLSCEQNLNHDAMYWYRQDPGQGLRLIYYSQIVNDFQKGDIAEGYSVSREKKESFPLTVTSAQKNPTAFYLCASSIVGGSTGELFFGEGSRLTVL.

V and J are TRBV12-5 and TRBJ2-4, with TRBD1 matching 8 bases. V was clipped by 4 bases and J by 8 bases; unmatched bases: 4. The germline V gene has CDR1 LGHNT and CDR2 FRNRAP. There are 13 residues in the CDR3. The CDR3 DNA follows: TGTGCTAGTGGTTCTCCGGGACAGGACATTCAGTACTTC. Translation: CASGSPGQDIQYF.

This clone was picked up one time. At the DNA level, this CDR3 is encoded by other sequences in the same sample as well. This chain uses TRBV12-5 with TRBJ2-2, with D possibly matching TRBD1 (7 bases). The CDR3 is made up of 14 amino acids. Germline CDR1 is LGHNT and CDR2 is FRNRAP. V was cut by 5 bases and J by 8 bases, with 15 bases left in between. As DNA, the CDR3 is TGTGCTAGTGGTGACAGGGTCGGGACTGGGGAGCTGTTTTTT. Residues: CASGDRVGTGELFF.

V and J are TRBV28 and TRBJ2-7, with D perhaps matching TRBD1 (6 bases). The CDR3 has 15 amino acids. The germline V gene has CDR1 MDHEN and CDR2 SYDVKM. Trimming cost V 5 bases and J 2 bases, with 16 bases left between them. Here the CDR3 reads CASSPTIGQTYEQYV. CDR3 DNA sequence: TGTGCCAGCAGTCCTACCATAGGACAGACCTACGAGCAGTACGTC.

The chain joins TRBV6-2 or TRBV6-3 to TRBJ1-1; D is unclear. Trimming stripped 5 bases from V and 0 bases from J, with 16 bases between. The CDR3 runs 16 residues. Germline CDR1 MNHEY, CDR2 SVGEGT. This CDR3 is CASSPLTGVLNTEAFF. The CDR3 nucleotides are TGTGCCAGCAGTCCATTGACCGGAGTACTGAACACTGAAGCTTTCTTT.

The chain combines TRBV4-1 with TRBJ1-5; D not resolved. From germline, CDR1 is MGHRA and CDR2 YSYEKL. This CDR3 has 15 residues. Trimming shortened V by 1 base and J by 3 bases, and 10 bases separated the two germline ends. CDR3 amino acids: CASSQGEFNNQPQHF. In DNA form, the CDR3 reads TGCGCCAGCAGCCAAGGAGAGTTTAACAATCAGCCCCAGCATTTT.

The chain uses TRBV19 and TRBJ2-5; D ambiguous. With 3 bases removed from V and 5 bases from J, the gap between germline ends came to 7 bases. Germline V gives CDR1 LNHDA, CDR2 SQIVND (reference sequence). There are 12 residues in the CDR3. CDR3 coding DNA: TGTGCCAGTAGTATTGGGCGGGAGACCCAGTACTTC. Protein sequence: CASSIGRETQYF.

This chain uses TRBV6-5 with TRBJ1-1, with a possible D match to TRBD1 (6 bases). Between the trimmed V and J ends, which lost 6 bases and 2 bases, there was a span of 16 bases. Germline CDR1 MNHEY, CDR2 SVGAGI. This CDR3 spans 15 amino acids. Here the CDR3 DNA reads TGTGCCAGCAGAATCTTACAGGGTGGAAACACTGAAGCTTTCTTT. This translates into CASRILQGGNTEAFF.

This chain uses TRBV7-6 with TRBJ2-2; weak D call: TRBD1 (6 bases). The ends were cut back, 0 bases at V and 0 bases at J, with 8 bases in the middle. The CDR3 covers 16 residues. Per the germline V gene, CDR1 is SGHVS and CDR2 is FNYEAQ. This chain's CDR3 is CASSLAQGSNTGELFF. The CDR3 region has the DNA TGTGCCAGCAGCTTAGCGCAGGGGTCGAACACCGGGGAGCTGTTTTTT.

J is TRBJ1-1 and V is TRBV4-2; possibly TRBD1 for D (5 bases). The CDR3 contains 16 residues. CDR1 LGHNA and CDR2 YNFKEQ come from the germline V gene. Trimming removed 3 bases from V and 3 bases from J, with 17 bases in between. Here the CDR3 reads CASSQSRQGGYTEAFF. The DNA of the CDR3 is TGTGCCAGCAGCCAGTCCAGGCAGGGAGGATACACTGAAGCTTTCTTT.

The chain has TRBV30 and TRBJ1-6; 7 bases fit TRBD1. The CDR3 loop spans 15 amino acids. CDR1 and CDR2 (germline): GTSNPN, SVGIG (reference sequence). J gave up 7 bases and V 0 bases, and 6 bases lay outside the gene matches. CDR3 in DNA: TGTGCCTGGAGTGTATCGGAACAGGGGAATTCACCCCTCCACTTT. Its translation: CAWSVSEQGNSPLHF.